Here is one T cell receptor (beta chain) with its context. The specificity of this receptor is unknown. Base-call qualities are not available, and no considerably larger clone is one nucleotide away. This sample was taken from a study of cytomegalovirus exposure and HLA in healthy donors (dated 2017 in TCRdb). About the full investigation: An earlier analysis of 587 of the donors reported roughly 300 Gb of sequence data and 95 million to 130 million unique TCR beta sequences obtained from about 180 million T cells. A handful of DR-DQ haplotypes were handled as single units for association and clustering because linkage in the cohort was strong. HLA typing covered class I and class II loci at four-digit resolution. A separate validation cohort of 100 to 150 different subjects was used in addition to the 666-subject first cohort. An early release covering some 640 HLA-typed donors comprised 300 to 350 gigabases of sequencing data and tens of millions of unique TCR sequences. Among almost 400 genotyped donors of the cohort, an average of about 240,000 unique TCR beta nucleotide sequences were sequenced per donor, approximately 20% of them non-productive. Alongside the repertoire data, information on donor age, sex, ethnicity and CMV serostatus was compiled. A later analysis re-examined previously published TCR beta repertoires from 500 to 700 donors and added high-resolution HLA genotyping to investigate patterns of TCR occurrence. Every repertoire in the discovery cohort had been generated on one and the same sequencing platform. The number of typed donors differed by locus: about 620-640 for A, B, C, DRB1 and DQB1; 500 to 550 for DQA1; some 590 for DPA1; and 400 to 480 for DPB1. Using immunosequencing, the study profiled T cell repertoires from 500 to 800 subjects and related those repertoires to cytomegalovirus serostatus. To predict cytomegalovirus infection status, the study combined high-throughput TCR immunosequencing, statistical association of individual TCRs with disease status, and machine learning. The genetic ancestry cluster associated with self-reported Caucasian donors included about four fifths of the 398 genotyped donors. In a later genetic analysis, genome-wide SNP genotypes for about three fifths of the roughly 670 donors were used, and that subset was treated as a discovery cohort. An earlier analysis of around 540 of the donors applied high-throughput TCR beta sequencing to assess whether each TCR beta V gene segment acted as functional or pseudogenic. The later analysis used no new phenotypic data to find candidate immune exposures, relying instead on TCR beta sequences and their occurrence across donors. The study was designed to test whether signatures of past pathogen exposure could be identified by cataloging public T cell receptors. Overall study outcomes, separate from this receptor: An association between a missense DCLRE1C variant and V-gene and J-gene trimming of TCR beta chains was found in a later genetic analysis and replicated in an independent cohort. Because HLA typing was missing for some donors at each locus, association tests included only the typed subset. When HLA alleles, especially DR and DQ, strongly co-occurred, TCR associations were difficult to assign to individual alleles. Linkage disequilibrium might explain the correlated functional status among segregating V segments, but an unknown experimental factor could not be ruled out. CMV serostatus was the only immune exposure information available for the cohort. Three of the identified cytomegalovirus-associated TCR beta chains were confirmed in vitro to be specific for cytomegalovirus antigens. The authors suggested that the approach could potentially be extended to other disease states and immunological phenotypes. The sequencing pipeline was judged likely to have produced a cluster of highly shared sequence variants as a technical artifact. In a later analysis, most CMV-associated TCR beta chains were found to appear HLA-restricted, with HLA associations seemingly driven largely by CMV exposure. The cohort was sequenced for TCR beta chains only, and without alpha or paired-chain data the features that could be detected were limited. In a later analysis, the rate of TCR association differed among HLA loci, with DRB1 alleles having the most associated TCRs and HLA-C alleles having the fewest. In an earlier analysis of fewer than 750 of the donors, most TCR beta V segments were observed in productive rearrangements about 90% or about 30% of the time, broadly matching IMGT annotations. The study gave a list of about 170 TCR beta chains associated with cytomegalovirus. Sequencing depth was assumed to be roughly uniform across donors in the presence/absence analyses, though that assumption may not hold. Because the 87-base-pair reads could not distinguish some IMGT-functional V segments, including TRBV6-2 and TRBV6-3, those segments were excluded. In a later analysis, HLA-associated TCR beta chains were found to be more clonally expanded and to have lower generation probabilities than equally common non-associated chains. Because counts were too low, about 18 rarely observed V segments, including chromosome 9 orphons, were excluded from the earlier analysis of fewer than 650 of the donors. Cytomegalovirus status was reported to be diagnosed by the classifier with high specificity and sensitivity in both the original and validation cohorts. According to a later genetic analysis, donors in an Asian-associated ancestry cluster had fewer N-insertions in productive TCRs than the approximately 630-donor mean. A later analysis associated about 18,000 TCR beta sequences with specific HLA alleles at a false discovery rate of 0.05. A further reported finding was that TCR beta sequences accurately predicted the HLA-A and HLA-B alleles for most subjects in the first cohort. According to a later analysis, parvovirus B19, influenza, CMV and Epstein-Barr virus appeared linked to several top co-occurrence clusters. Most TCR sequences were observed very rarely across donors, whereas some public TCRs were present in many individuals.

The cohort comprised approximately 700 healthy bone marrow donors. All cohort members were sampled while nominally healthy, although unrecorded immune exposures were likely present. The donor was CMV seropositive and belonged to the group of 250 to 300 seropositive cohort members. Each donor provided a peripheral blood sample, and peripheral blood mononuclear cells were used for TCR beta sequencing. Genomic DNA extraction from the blood cell samples was performed with the Qiagen DNeasy Blood Extraction Kit. The receptor library was made with the immunoSEQ multiplex PCR assay. For the multiplex PCR, a mixture combining 60 forward primers for TCR Vbeta segments and 13 reverse primers for TCR Jbeta segments was used. Amplification of the CDR3 region of rearranged TCR beta genes was performed with a multiplex PCR assay on genomic DNA. The amplified TCR beta libraries were sequenced on the Illumina HiSeq System as 87-base-pair reads. From the authors' description of their analysis: A later analysis counted tens of millions of unique TCR beta chains across the 700 or so repertoires, and roughly 10 million of these chains were shared by at least two donors. A nearest-neighbor algorithm error-corrected the raw reads and collapsed the reads into unique sequences, merging closely related sequences to remove PCR and sequencing errors. CDR3 sequences were aligned to IMGT reference sequences to assign V, D and J gene segments. For a sequence to be retained, a match of at least six nucleotides was required to both a V gene segment and a J gene segment. A rearrangement counted as productive if the CDR3 had no stop codons and remained in frame with V and J, and every other rearrangement counted as non-productive. Following IMGT convention, CDR3 was defined as the stretch from the second conserved V-encoded cysteine to the conserved J-encoded phenylalanine. In an earlier analysis of around 640 of the donors, sequences lacking an unambiguous match to a single V gene segment were excluded. In an earlier analysis of 450 to 700 of the donors, V segments were called functional above 56.7% productive rearrangements and were called segregating when the between-donor standard deviation exceeded 5%. To diagnose cytomegalovirus status from the catalog of TCR beta chain sequences, a statistical classification framework was built. A later analysis assigned V and J genes by comparing TCR nucleotide sequences with IMGT/GENE-DB human TR gene sequences. Using the TCRdist pipeline, a later analysis assigned CDR3 sequences along with most-parsimonious VDJ recombination scenarios. A later analysis defined each TCR beta chain by its CDR3 amino acid sequence plus V-gene family, and excluded reads lacking a unique V-gene family. A later analysis removed several hundred highly shared, low-generation-probability nucleotide sequences to deal with suspected cross-contamination and a sequencing artifact. In a later analysis, a clonal expansion index was calculated for each public chain from normalized within-repertoire ranks of inferred template counts. Generation probabilities in a later analysis came from a VDJ recombination model fitted to out-of-frame rearrangements, and those results were checked against IGoR. In a later analysis, TCR-TCR, TCR-HLA and TCR-CMV co-occurrence was scored with hypergeometric tests, and a repertoire-size bias correction was applied to TCR pairs. False discovery rates were estimated in a later analysis by permuting HLA or CMV assignments 20 times. In a later analysis, co-occurring TCRs were grouped with DBSCAN, and TCRdist sequence similarity was added when clustering was performed within HLA-allele-positive subsets. For co-occurrence clustering, repertoires with fewer than 30,000 or more than 120,000 public chains were excluded, along with about five repertoires with anomalous nucleotide sharing. The table was pulled from immuneACCESS by TCRdb, which kept in-frame rearrangements only. Such tables lose some clones; where checked, under half of the loss comes from unresolved V genes, and the rest has no known cause. V and J calls and clone size come straight from that table; D and trimming were deduced from the DNA. This sample comprises 150,000 to 200,000 clones, approximately 80% of them detected only once. The top ten hold 2% to 2.5% of the sample.

In the germline V gene, CDR1 corresponds to SGHTA and CDR2 to FQGNSA. From the cysteine up to the phenylalanine, the CDR3 has a length of 16 residues. The entry retains the CDR3 DNA only, 48 bases that are in frame from base 1. V and J are truncated by 4 bases and 4 bases respectively, leaving an intervening sequence of 19 bases. The sequenced sample consisted of PBMCs. The sequence joins TRBV7-2 to TRBJ2-5; a tentative D match to TRBD2 spans 5 bases. The source of this sequence is a man between 45 and 60 years old in good health and CMV-seropositive. The CDR3 corresponds to CASSYSPAGERETQYF. Read as DNA, the sequence is TGTGCCAGCAGCTACTCCCCGGCCGGGGAGAGAGAGACCCAGTACTTC.